This TCR beta chain is from a study of blood T cell repertoires in COVID-19. Study in general: Acute-phase and convalescent COVID-19 samples originated in the United States, Italy and Spain. T cells, B-cell-depleted T cells, or PBMCs provided the cDNA or gDNA that served as material.

Germline trimming cut 6 bases from V and 3 bases from J; bases unmatched to any gene: 10. The germline gives CDR1 MNHEY, CDR2 SMNVEV (reference sequence). This CDR3 is 15 amino acids long. Per the authors' pipeline: Quantification of nucleated cells was approximated via reference gene primer amplification. Assay: immunoSEQ multiplex PCR; the TCRdb copy retains only in-frame clones and omits some. That table is the source of V, J and clone size, and D and trimming were worked out from the DNA. Here the sample spans just over 80,000 clones, 81% being singletons. The sequence came from an older man with acute or convalescent COVID-19. Sequences were obtained from peripheral blood. This chain uses TRBV27 with TRBJ1-1; 7 nucleotides agree with TRBD1. Here the CDR3 DNA reads TGTGCCAGCAGCAAACGGCCCGGGACAGACACTGAAGCTTTCTTT. This gives the protein CASSKRPGTDTEAFF.